This section outlines one T cell receptor beta chain sequence together with its context. Only one count was recorded for this clone. Its cognate antigen has yet to be identified. No per-base quality is available; no much larger clone lies one base away. TCRbeta CDR3 regions were amplified from genomic DNA using the immunoSEQ Assay, a bias-controlled multiplex PCR. Processing in the source paper ran as follows. Within the assay, amplification of reference gene primers was used to estimate how many nucleated cells each sample contained. Sequence reads were collapsed and filtered to measure the absolute abundance of every unique TCRbeta CDR3 rearrangement. For each sample, productive Simpson clonality was calculated by taking the square root of Simpson's diversity index across productive rearrangements. TCRdb's version of the immuneACCESS table is confined to in-frame rearrangements and falls short of the full clone set. An unresolved V gene accounts for under half of the shortfall where checked; the remainder is of unknown origin. The V and J calls and clone size were taken over from that table, and D and trimming were inferred from the DNA. Here the sample has fewer than 120,000 clones; around nine tenths occur a single time. The ten largest account for approximately 3.3% of the sample.

The data are from a study of blood T cell repertoires in COVID-19 (dated by TCRdb to the early 2020s). About the investigation overall: Collaborator samples came from the United States, Italy and Spain and covered acute and convalescent phases of COVID-19. The prospective study material was composed of cDNA or gDNA derived from T cells, B-cell-depleted T cells, or PBMCs. The dataset comprised deeply sampled blood TCRbeta repertoires from subjects exposed to, actively infected with, or recovered from COVID-19. The repertoires were made available in a free public database intended to serve as a resource for research on the immune response to SARS-CoV-2. Samples were obtained from the ongoing ImmuneRACE study (first 160 participants) and from over a thousand subjects provided by 6 global collaborators. A de-identified subject ID, COVID-19 status, age in years and sex were almost always included in the sample metadata. Where HLA class I and class II types were available, the types were taken from metadata supplied by the sample provider, not from assay-based typing. The investigation overall reported the following: The quantity of clinical and demographic metadata differed by source and by participant and was supplied without curation.

Each collaborating institution followed its own protocols to collect whole blood in K2EDTA tubes. For TCRbeta analysis, collaborators shipped samples as frozen whole blood, isolated PBMCs, or DNA extracted from either of those sample types. V lost 6 bases and J lost 2 bases; the stretch between them is 12 bases long. The cysteine opens and the phenylalanine closes a CDR3 of 14 amino acids. CDR3 DNA only is kept here, 42 bases in frame from base 1. The CDR1 and CDR2 encoded by the germline V gene (reference sequence) are LNHDA and SQIVND. Sequencing was done on a sample of peripheral blood. The sequence links TRBV19 to TRBJ2-3, with a tentative D gene TRBD2 over 6 matching bases. The TCR originated in a woman aged 45-59 years with acute or convalescent COVID-19. For the CDR3, the sequence is CASRPGVPTDTQYF. The sequenced DNA is TGTGCCAGTAGGCCGGGAGTCCCCACAGATACGCAGTATTTT.